The rows below give T cell receptor beta chains drawn from one sample of a study of brain T cells in children with intractable seizures. Using immunoSEQ multiplex PCR, the repertoire was profiled, and TCRdb retains in-frame clones only, with some absent. Of around 80,000 clones in the sample, around nine tenths were seen once. The material sequenced was peripheral blood, taken at surgery. All receptors derive from a girl aged 2 to 9 with Rasmussen encephalitis and intractable seizures. Each CDR3 is given with its conserved first and last residue. A D gene is named only where the DNA matches it firmly. Some rows have no size entry. The others give once, few or many, or a class for an expanded clone.

-	TRBJ1-2	TRBV7-9	TRBD1	TGTGCCAGCAGCTTTATTGGGACAGACAACTATGGCTACACCTTC	CASSFIGTDNYGYTF
-	TRBJ2-5	TRBV27	-	TGTGCCAGCAGTTTATCGGGGGTTTTTGGGACCCAGTACTTC	CASSLSGVFGTQYF
-	TRBJ2-5	TRBV5-4	-	TGTGCCAGCAGCTTCCCGGAGGGTAGAGCAGAGACCCAGTACTTC	CASSFPEGRAETQYF
many	TRBJ2-5	TRBV4-1	TRBD1	TGCGCCAGCAGCCAAGATGGGGGACAGGGTGTACAGACCCAGTACTTC	CASSQDGGQGVQTQYF
-	TRBJ2-1	TRBV3-1/TRBV3-2	-	TGTGCCAGCAGCCAAGAAGGTCGACACAATGAGCAGTTCTTC	CASSQEGRHNEQFF
-	TRBJ1-1	TRBV27	-	TGTGCCAGCAGTTTATTGGCGGGGATGAACACTGAAGCTTTCTTT	CASSLLAGMNTEAFF
-	TRBJ2-2	TRBV6-1	-	TGTGCCAGCAGTGAAGTCAGGGGACCTGGGGAGCTGTTTTTT	CASSEVRGPGELFF
-	TRBJ1-4	TRBV6-1	-	TGTGCCAGCAGACCCAGTACAGGCGAAAAACTGTTTTTT	CASRPSTGEKLFF
-	TRBJ1-3	TRBV7-2	-	TGTGCCAGCAGCTTAGTGTGGGAAAACACCATATATTTT	CASSLVWENTIYF
-	TRBJ1-2	TRBV5-6	-	TGTGCCAGCAGCTCCACGACATATGGCTACACCTTC	CASSSTTYGYTF
-	TRBJ2-3	TRBV5-4	TRBD2	TGTGCCAGCAGCTTGAAGCGGGGCGTCACAGATACGCAGTATTTT	CASSLKRGVTDTQYF
-	TRBJ1-3	TRBV6-6	TRBD1	TGTGCCAGCAGTTACGGACAGGCTAAAGTTGACACCATATATTTT	CASSYGQAKVDTIYF
-	TRBJ1-4	TRBV19	-	TGTGCCAGTAGTGGAAACAGGGAACTGGAGGAAAAACTGTTTTTT	CASSGNRELEEKLFF
-	TRBJ1-5	TRBV18	TRBD1	TGTGCCAGCTCGGCCGGGACAGCGACCAATCAGCCCCAGCATTTT	CASSAGTATNQPQHF
-	TRBJ2-7	TRBV3-1/TRBV3-2	-	TGTGCCAGCAGCCAAGACCCGCGGAGCTCCTACGAGCAGTACTTC	CASSQDPRSSYEQYF
-	TRBJ2-1	TRBV7-3	TRBD2	TGTGCCAGCAGCCCCGGGAGGGACAATGAGCAGTTCTTC	CASSPGRDNEQFF
-	TRBJ2-2	TRBV18	-	TGTGCCAGCTCACCACCTAACACCGGGGAGCTGTTTTTT	CASSPPNTGELFF
once	TRBJ2-5	TRBV3-1/TRBV3-2	TRBD2	TGTGCCAGCAGCCGCGGGACTAGTTCAGAGACCCAGTACTTC	CASSRGTSSETQYF
-	TRBJ2-1	TRBV6-4	TRBD2	TGTGCCAGCAGTGACTCAGCGGGGGGGCCGGATGAGCAGTTCTTC	CASSDSAGGPDEQFF
-	TRBJ2-1	TRBV7-9	TRBD2	TGTGCCACTCGGGAGATAGCGGGGGGGTTCTTC	CATREIAGGFF
-	TRBJ2-1	TRBV30	-	TGTGCCTGGAGTAGGGGGGGCCACTACAATGAGCAGTTCTTC	CAWSRGGHYNEQFF
-	TRBJ2-3	TRBV5-1	-	TGCGCCAGCAGCTTGGGACAAATAAGCACAGATACGCAGTATTTT	CASSLGQISTDTQYF
-	TRBJ1-1	TRBV6-5	-	TGTGCCAGCAGAGCTAGTCTGAACACTGAAGCTTTCTTT	CASRASLNTEAFF
-	TRBJ2-7	TRBV6-5	TRBD1	TGTGCCAGCAGCCGGGGACAGCCCTACGAGCAGTACTTC	CASSRGQPYEQYF
few	TRBJ1-5	TRBV30	-	TGTGCCTGGAGTGCGGACATAAATCAGCCCCAGCATTTT	CAWSADINQPQHF
-	TRBJ2-7	TRBV5-5	TRBD1	TGTGCCAGCAGCCGCACAGGGGGCGAGAACTACGAGCAGTACTTC	CASSRTGGENYEQYF
-	TRBJ1-5	TRBV7-2	-	TGTGCCAGCAGCTTAATCGCCGATCAGCCCCAGCATTTT	CASSLIADQPQHF
once	TRBJ1-5	TRBV6-2/TRBV6-3	-	TGTGCCAGCAGTTACTGGGGCGGCAATCAGCCCCAGCATTTT	CASSYWGGNQPQHF
-	TRBJ2-3	TRBV5-8	TRBD2	TGTGCCAGCAGCTCGAGGGGGACTAGCGGGAGGGCCGCCACAGATACGCAGTATTTT	CASSSRGTSGRAATDTQYF
-	TRBJ2-1	TRBV10-2	-	TGCGCCAGCAGTTATAGTGGGGATGAGCAGTTCTTC	CASSYSGDEQFF
-	TRBJ2-3	TRBV10-3	TRBD1	TGTGCCATCAGTGAGAGCCCGGGACAGGGCACAGATACGCAGTATTTT	CAISESPGQGTDTQYF
-	TRBJ2-3	TRBV28	TRBD2	TGTGCCAGCAGTCAAAGCGGGGGCTACACAGATACGCAGTATTTT	CASSQSGGYTDTQYF
-	TRBJ2-1	TRBV7-9	-	TGTGCCAGCAGCTTAAGCCTCCCCAATGAGCAGTTCTTC	CASSLSLPNEQFF
-	TRBJ2-3	TRBV5-1	-	TGCGCCAGCAGCCCGGGGCTTAGCACAGATACGCAGTATTTT	CASSPGLSTDTQYF
-	TRBJ2-3	TRBV7-3	TRBD2	TGTGCCAGCAGCCCAGGGACTATTACAGATACGCAGTATTTT	CASSPGTITDTQYF
-	TRBJ1-1	TRBV7-9	TRBD1	TGTGCCAGCAGCCCGCGACAGGGGCCCGAAAACACTGAAGCTTTCTTT	CASSPRQGPENTEAFF
-	TRBJ1-4	TRBV3-1/TRBV3-2	TRBD1	TGTGCCAGCAGCCAGGACAGGTTCCCGTGGTTTCGGAATGAAAAACTGTTTTTT	CASSQDRFPWFRNEKLFF
-	TRBJ2-2	TRBV14	-	TGTGCCAGCAGCCTGTCATCAACGAACACCGGGGAGCTGTTTTTT	CASSLSSTNTGELFF
few	TRBJ1-1	TRBV6-5	-	TGTGCCAGCAGTTATGAGTGGGACACTGAAGCTTTCTTT	CASSYEWDTEAFF
-	TRBJ2-2	TRBV7-9	TRBD2	TGTGCCAGCAGCTCCGTGGCCAAACTAGCGGGAGCCGGGGAGCTGTTTTTT	CASSSVAKLAGAGELFF
once	TRBJ2-7	TRBV7-6	TRBD2	TGTGCCAGCAGCTTACTGGGGACTAGCGGGAGTTACGAGCAGTACTTC	CASSLLGTSGSYEQYF
-	TRBJ1-2	TRBV5-4	-	TGTGCCAGCAGCTTGGACGCGGACCTCAACTATGGCTACACCTTC	CASSLDADLNYGYTF
-	TRBJ1-6	TRBV20-1	-	TGCAGTGCTAGAGACGGTTCACCCCTCCACTTT	CSARDGSPLHF
-	TRBJ1-1	TRBV18	-	TGTGCCAGCTCATTACTTTCCCAGGGAAACATGAACACTGAAGCTTTCTTT	CASSLLSQGNMNTEAFF
-	TRBJ1-2	TRBV19	-	TGTGCCAGTAATGATTGGGATGGGGTCGGCTACACCTTC	CASNDWDGVGYTF
-	TRBJ2-2	TRBV7-6	-	TGTGCCAGCAGCTTGGAGTCGGGGGAGCTGTTTTTT	CASSLESGELFF
-	TRBJ2-7	TRBV11-2	-	TGTGCCAGCAGCTTCAATCTGGCGTCCGTCGGTGACGAGCAGTACTTC	CASSFNLASVGDEQYF
-	TRBJ1-4	TRBV4-2	TRBD1	TGTGCCAGCACCCCAGGTCTGGACAGGGGGCAGGAAAAACTGTTTTTT	CASTPGLDRGQEKLFF
-	TRBJ2-1	TRBV19	TRBD2	TGTGCCAGTAACCAGCGGGGGTACAATGAGCAGTTCTTC	CASNQRGYNEQFF
-	TRBJ2-1	TRBV3-1/TRBV3-2	TRBD2	TGTGCCAGCAGCCAAGATCGGGATAGCGGGAGGCCGACCTACAATGAGCAGTTCTTC	CASSQDRDSGRPTYNEQFF